This is a list of T cell receptor beta chains from one sample in a study of shared clonotypes between healthy human individuals. Libraries were prepared by immunoSEQ multiplex PCR; TCRdb keeps only in-frame clonotypes and omits some of them. The sample lists under 750,000 clones; around 77% were seen once. The specimen sequenced was memory CD4+ T cells sorted from blood. The receptors were sampled from a woman aged 30 to 39 in good health. The CDR3 runs from the conserved cysteine through the conserved F or W. A D gene is named only where the DNA matches it firmly. Clone sizes are given selectively: once, few, many, or a class where the clone is expanded.

>TRBV29-1|TRBD1|-|TRBJ1-1
CSVGTGGTEAFF
TGCAGCGTTGGGACAGGGGGGACTGAAGCTTTCTTT
>TRBV5-4|-|-|TRBJ2-1
CASSQSPGGGGYEQFF
TGTGCCAGCAGCCAATCACCCGGGGGAGGCGGGTATGAGCAGTTCTTC
>TRBV23-1|-|-|TRBJ2-1
CASSRPASGTSIGNEQFF
TGCGCCAGCAGTCGCCCCGCCTCGGGGACTTCTATCGGCAATGAGCAGTTCTTC
>TRBV18|TRBD1|-|TRBJ1-4
CASSRNKGASGEKLFF
TGTGCCAGCTCACGGAATAAGGGGGCATCAGGCGAAAAACTGTTTTTT
>TRBV6-1|-|-|TRBJ2-1
CASAINNEQFF
TGTGCCAGCGCCATTAACAATGAGCAGTTCTTC
>TRBV1|-|-|TRBJ2-7
CTSSLPEEAHEQYF
TGCACCAGCAGCCTGCCGGAGGAGGCTCACGAGCAGTACTTC
>TRBV6-5|-|-|TRBJ2-7
CASSSGVGEQYF
TGTGCCAGCAGTTCAGGGGTAGGCGAGCAGTACTTC
>TRBV29-1|-|few|TRBJ2-3
CSVERADTQYF
TGCAGCGTTGAGAGAGCGGATACGCAGTATTTT
>TRBV7-3|TRBD2|-|TRBJ2-4
CASSSQAGLAKNIQYF
TGTGCCAGCAGCTCCCAAGCGGGGCTAGCCAAAAACATTCAGTACTTC
>TRBV2|TRBD1|-|TRBJ1-5
CASRDRENQPQHF
TGTGCCAGCCGGGACAGGGAAAATCAGCCCCAGCATTTT
>TRBV6-1|-|-|TRBJ1-2
CASRFSKGGYTF
TGTGCCAGCAGGTTCAGTAAGGGTGGCTACACCTTC
>TRBV2|-|few|TRBJ1-3
CASSVLASGNTIYF
TGTGCCAGCAGTGTACTAGCGTCTGGAAACACCATATATTTT
>TRBV5-1|-|-|TRBJ2-3
CASSPPYGASTDTQYF
TGCGCCAGCAGCCCCCCCTACGGGGCTAGCACAGATACGCAGTATTTT
>TRBV11-2|-|-|TRBJ1-4
CASSSNVATNEKLFF
TGTGCCAGCAGCTCTAACGTTGCAACTAATGAAAAACTGTTTTTT
>TRBV5-4|-|-|TRBJ2-3
CASSLGGRQTTDTQYF
TGTGCCAGCAGCTTGGGGGGCCGGCAAACCACAGATACGCAGTATTTT
>TRBV7-3|TRBD1|-|TRBJ2-5
CASSSKVDRDWTQYF
TGTGCCAGCAGCTCAAAAGTGGACAGGGATTGGACCCAGTACTTC
>TRBV5-8|TRBD1|once|TRBJ1-5
CASPDRAGYQPQHF
TGTGCCAGCCCGGACAGGGCTGGTTATCAGCCCCAGCATTTT
>TRBV28|-|-|TRBJ2-7
CASSHSDATFYEQYF
TGTGCCAGCAGCCACTCCGACGCAACTTTCTACGAGCAGTACTTC
>TRBV5-5|-|-|TRBJ1-1
CASSLPPMNTEAFF
TGTGCCAGCAGCTTGCCACCCATGAACACTGAAGCTTTCTTT
>TRBV30|-|-|TRBJ2-2
CAWIIQGSVTGELFF
TGTGCCTGGATAATACAGGGCTCGGTCACCGGGGAGCTGTTTTTT
>TRBV9|TRBD2|-|TRBJ2-1
CASSEAGDHYNEQFF
TGTGCCAGCAGCGAAGCGGGAGACCACTACAATGAGCAGTTCTTC
>TRBV2|TRBD1|-|TRBJ1-1
CASSQTGGENTEAFF
TGTGCCAGCAGTCAGACAGGGGGAGAGAACACTGAAGCTTTCTTT
>TRBV6-5|TRBD2|once|TRBJ2-3
CASSSLIAGTRDTQYF
TGTGCCAGCAGTTCCCTTATAGCGGGGACCCGGGATACGCAGTATTTT
>TRBV10-2|-|-|TRBJ1-1
CASTELGGRSRGSFF
TGCGCCAGCACCGAATTAGGGGGACGCTCCAGAGGATCTTTCTTT
>TRBV5-1|-|-|TRBJ2-3
CASSAGTEHGTQYF
TGCGCCAGCAGCGCGGGTACCGAGCATGGTACGCAGTATTTT
>TRBV10-3|-|-|TRBJ2-1
CAISGSSGAYNEQFF
TGTGCCATCAGTGGGAGTAGCGGAGCTTACAATGAGCAGTTCTTC
>TRBV2|TRBD1|-|TRBJ1-2
CASSDRQGPGLDYGYTF
TGTGCCAGCAGTGACCGACAGGGGCCAGGGTTGGACTATGGCTACACCTTC
>TRBV11-2|-|-|TRBJ2-7
CASSIDGGSYEQYF
TGTGCCAGCAGCATCGACGGAGGTTCCTACGAGCAGTACTTC
>TRBV18|-|few|TRBJ2-3
CASSPPNGLSTDTQYF
TGTGCCAGCTCACCACCGAACGGGCTGAGCACAGATACGCAGTATTTT
>TRBV18|-|-|TRBJ2-7
CASSPDRTYEQYF
TGTGCCAGCTCACCGGACAGAACCTACGAGCAGTACTTC
>TRBV11-2|TRBD1|-|TRBJ1-1
CASSPSGTGGLEAFF
TGTGCCAGCAGCCCTTCCGGGACAGGGGGCCTTGAAGCTTTCTTT
>TRBV2|-|-|TRBJ2-7
CASRERVQYF
TGTGCCAGCAGAGAGAGGGTACAGTACTTC
>TRBV20-1|-|-|TRBJ2-1
CSARVRNEQFF
TGCAGTGCTAGAGTGAGGAATGAGCAGTTCTTC
>TRBV7-8|-|many|TRBJ1-2
CASSVGHPVANYGYTF
TGTGCCAGCAGCGTCGGACACCCAGTAGCTAACTATGGCTACACCTTC
>TRBV2|-|-|TRBJ2-7
CASAESSEQYF
TGTGCCAGCGCCGAGAGTTCCGAGCAGTACTTC
>TRBV9|-|-|TRBJ2-3
CASSVGQGTDTQYF
TGTGCCAGCAGCGTAGGTCAGGGTACAGATACGCAGTATTTT
>TRBV30|TRBD1|-|TRBJ2-1
CAWSPRQGGHNEQFF
TGTGCCTGGAGTCCCCGACAGGGCGGCCACAATGAGCAGTTCTTC
>TRBV11-1|TRBD2|-|TRBJ2-3
CASRMAGETDTQYF
TGTGCCAGCAGGATGGCGGGAGAGACAGATACGCAGTATTTT
>TRBV2|TRBD1|-|TRBJ2-7
CASSDRGQGAYEQYF
TGTGCCAGCAGTGACCGGGGACAGGGGGCCTACGAGCAGTACTTC
>TRBV5-1|TRBD1|once|TRBJ2-2
CASSSGQTTGELFF
TGCGCCAGCAGCTCGGGACAGACCACCGGGGAGCTGTTTTTT
>TRBV28|TRBD1|-|TRBJ1-2
CASRRQGGYGYTF
TGTGCCAGCAGAAGACAGGGAGGGTATGGCTACACCTTC
>TRBV7-9|-|-|TRBJ1-1
CASSLEAENTEAFF
TGTGCCAGCAGCTTGGAGGCAGAGAACACTGAAGCTTTCTTT
>TRBV19|TRBD1|-|TRBJ2-2
CASSRGTGGIGGELFF
TGTGCCAGTAGTAGGGGGACAGGGGGCATCGGCGGGGAGCTGTTTTTT
>TRBV29-1|-|-|TRBJ2-1
CSVEAPRRNNEQFF
TGCAGCGTTGAAGCGCCTAGACGAAACAATGAGCAGTTCTTC
>TRBV28|TRBD1|-|TRBJ2-7
CASSLWVFGGATGGEQYF
TGTGCCAGCAGTTTATGGGTTTTTGGGGGTGCAACAGGGGGCGAGCAGTACTTC
>TRBV5-4|TRBD1|-|TRBJ1-2
CASSSDRDYGYTF
TGTGCCAGCAGCTCCGACAGGGACTATGGCTACACCTTC
>TRBV14|-|-|TRBJ2-5
CASSRQRTVQETQYF
TGTGCCAGCAGCCGGCAGCGGACGGTCCAAGAGACCCAGTACTTC
>TRBV11-2|TRBD2|-|TRBJ2-7
CASSWIAGRSYEQYF
TGTGCCAGCAGCTGGATTGCCGGGAGGTCCTACGAGCAGTACTTC